This T cell receptor beta chain was sequenced during a study of T cell changes during pregnancy in multiple sclerosis. Produced via immunoSEQ multiplex PCR; TCRdb's table is partial and in-frame only. The sample has about 70,000 clones, around 94% seen once. The CDR3 has 15 amino acids. V was trimmed by 0 bases and J by 2 bases, leaving 7 bases between them. Looked up from germline, CDR1 is MNHEY and CDR2 is SVGAGI. This clone has only one observation. This specimen consisted of peripheral blood, obtained in the third trimester of pregnancy. This chain uses TRBV6-5 with TRBJ2-2; D gene ambiguous. The TCR sequence derives from a female donor with multiple sclerosis, enrolled in a pregnancy study. This CDR3 is CASSYSNRNTGELFF. The CDR3 region has the DNA TGTGCCAGCAGTTACTCGAACAGAAACACCGGGGAGCTGTTTTTT.